These 5 T cell receptor beta chains came from one sample sequenced in a study of T cell responses to AZD1222 COVID-19 vaccine. Assay used: immunoSEQ multiplex PCR; TCRdb lists only in-frame clones, some missing. The sample holds over 85,000 clones, about 85% seen once. The specimen comprised peripheral blood, sampled on day 0 of AZD1222 vaccination. These receptors were obtained from an adult in good health.

This rearrangement joins TRBV15 to TRBJ2-7, with a tentative D call TRBD1 (5 bases). Trimming stripped 2 bases from V and 0 bases from J, with 11 bases between. Germline CDR1 is LNHNV and CDR2 is YYDKDF (reference sequence). The CDR3 runs 15 residues. The CDR3 loop is CATSRSRQSSYEQYF. DNA of the CDR3: TGTGCCACCAGCAGATCCCGACAGAGCTCCTACGAGCAGTACTTC.

J is TRBJ2-1 and V is TRBV11-3; D possibly corresponds to TRBD1 (5 bases). CDR1 SGHNT and CDR2 YENEEA come from the germline V gene. Trimming removed 5 bases from V and 4 bases from J, with 15 bases in between. This CDR3 comprises 15 residues. CDR3 protein: CASSPGSLPYNEQFF. For the CDR3, the DNA is TGTGCCAGCAGCCCAGGGTCCCTCCCTTACAATGAGCAGTTCTTC.

This clone was observed a handful of times. The CDR3 loop reads CASSLTSGDYEQYF. The DNA of the CDR3 is TGTGCCAGCAGCTTGACCAGCGGGGATTACGAGCAGTACTTC. The gene calls are TRBV5-6 and TRBJ2-7; 7 nucleotides match TRBD2. Germline V gene sequence: CDR1 SGHDT, CDR2 YYEEEE. CDR3 length: 14 residues. The ends lost 1 base at V and 4 bases at J; junction bases unmatched: 5.

The rearrangement links TRBV7-8 to TRBJ2-3; 10 nucleotides agree with TRBD2. After removal of 3 bases from V and 3 bases from J, the junction contained 3 bases not matched to a gene. The CDR3 is made up of 15 amino acids. Germline V gene sequence: CDR1 SGHVS, CDR2 FQNEAQ. The CDR3 protein is CASSFYSGRTDTQYF. The CDR3 coding sequence is TGTGCCAGCAGCTTTTATAGCGGGAGGACAGATACGCAGTATTTT.

This clone showed up just once. The chain combines TRBV5-1 with TRBJ1-2; D ambiguous. The CDR3 consists of 12 residues. V was pared by 1 base and J by 4 bases, with 5 bases between. Germline V gene sequence: CDR1 SGHRS, CDR2 YFSETQ. CDR3 region: CASSLNSYGYTF. The CDR3 nucleotides are TGCGCCAGCAGCTTGAACAGCTATGGCTACACCTTC.